These T cell receptor beta chains were read from a single sample in a study of graft-versus-host responses after intestinal transplantation. TCRdb keeps only in-frame clones here, not all; method: immunoSEQ multiplex PCR. The sample has under 95,000 clones, 89% seen once; the top ten hold about 2.7%. These receptors lack a known antigen. Material: unstimulated CD8+ T cells sorted from spleen or lymph node cells, obtained before intestinal transplant. Receptors originate from a human donor who received an intestinal transplant. CDR3s include the opening cysteine and the closing phenylalanine or tryptophan. Fields, in order: D gene, V gene, J gene, CDR3 DNA, CDR3 protein. The D gene is left open where the match is weak.

NA	TRBV15	TRBJ2-1	TGTGCCACCAGCAGAGATCCGGAAGAGGAGGTACGGTTCTTC	CATSRDPEEEVRFF
TRBD1	TRBV4-1	TRBJ2-7	TGCGCCAGCAGCCAGGCCCGCGAGGGGACAGGGGGCTACGAGCAGTACTTC	CASSQAREGTGGYEQYF
TRBD2	TRBV7-9	TRBJ2-5	TGTGCCAGCAGCTTAGCGGGAGGGGAGGAGACCCAGTACTTC	CASSLAGGEETQYF
TRBD1	TRBV11-2	TRBJ2-1	TGTGCCAGCAGCTTAGGGGCCGGGACAGGTACTTACAATGAGCAGTTCTTC	CASSLGAGTGTYNEQFF
NA	TRBV28	TRBJ2-3	TGTGCCATCGAAAAAAGGGGTAGCATCACAGATACGCAGTATTTT	CAIEKRGSITDTQYF
NA	TRBV27	TRBJ1-5	TGTGCCAGCGTTTCGGGGGGTCAGCCCCAGCATTTT	CASVSGGQPQHF
TRBD2	TRBV29-1	TRBJ2-3	TGCAGCGTTCGGGGAGGGACTACTCCAGAGCTCCTAGATACGCAGTATTTT	CSVRGGTTPELLDTQYF
TRBD1	TRBV4-1	TRBJ1-6	TGCGCCAGCAGCCAACAGACAGGGGGCCATAATTCACCCCTCCACTTT	CASSQQTGGHNSPLHF
NA	TRBV19	TRBJ2-1	TGTGCCAGTAGAAAGGGGCTCGGAAATGAGCAGTTCTTC	CASRKGLGNEQFF
NA	TRBV21-1	TRBJ2-2	TGTGCCAGCAGCAAACCCCACTGGCGGCCTAGTGCGAACACCGGGGAGCTGTTTTTT	CASSKPHWRPSANTGELFF
TRBD1	TRBV28	TRBJ2-7	TGTGCCAGCAGTTCACCCCGCCAGGGGGTAGGCTCCTACGAGCAGTACTTC	CASSSPRQGVGSYEQYF
TRBD1	TRBV28	TRBJ1-1	TGTGCCAGCAGTTTACCCCATAGACAGGGGTGGAACACTGAAGCTTTCTTT	CASSLPHRQGWNTEAFF
NA	TRBV27	TRBJ2-1	TGTGCCAGCAGTCTGCATACTAGCCCCCCACACAGTGAGCAGTTCTTC	CASSLHTSPPHSEQFF
TRBD1	TRBV7-3	TRBJ1-2	TGTGCCAGCAGCTCGCAGGGGGCGGACTATGGCTACACCTTC	CASSSQGADYGYTF